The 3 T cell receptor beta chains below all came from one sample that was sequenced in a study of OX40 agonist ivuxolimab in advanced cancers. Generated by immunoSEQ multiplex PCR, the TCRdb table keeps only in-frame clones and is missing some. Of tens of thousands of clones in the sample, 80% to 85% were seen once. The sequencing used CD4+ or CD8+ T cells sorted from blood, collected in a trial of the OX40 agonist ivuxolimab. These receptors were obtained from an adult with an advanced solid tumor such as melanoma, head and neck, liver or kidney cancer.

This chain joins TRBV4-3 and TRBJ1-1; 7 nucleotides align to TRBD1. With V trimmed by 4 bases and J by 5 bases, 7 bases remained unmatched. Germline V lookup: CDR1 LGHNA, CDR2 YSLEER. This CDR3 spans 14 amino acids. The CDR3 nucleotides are TGCGCCAGCAGCCGAGGGGGCGTTGGAACTGAAGCTTTCTTT. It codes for CASSRGGVGTEAFF.

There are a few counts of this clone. The CDR3 here is CASSFRTLLSYEQYF. CDR3 DNA: TGTGCCAGCAGTTTCAGGACCCTCCTCTCCTACGAGCAGTACTTC. The chain recombines TRBV28 with TRBJ2-7; no clear D gene. This CDR3 is 15 amino acids long. Germline CDR1 reads MDHEN; CDR2 reads SYDVKM. V lost 3 bases to trimming and J lost 0 bases, with 12 bases between them.

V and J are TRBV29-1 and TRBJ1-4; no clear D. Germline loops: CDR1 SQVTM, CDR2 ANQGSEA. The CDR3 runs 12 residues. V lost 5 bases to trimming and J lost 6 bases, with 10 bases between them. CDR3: CSVLEGDEKLFF. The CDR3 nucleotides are TGCAGCGTTTTAGAAGGTGATGAAAAACTGTTTTTT.